The 32 T cell receptor beta chains below come from one sample, sequenced in a study of blood T cell repertoires in COVID-19. The data were produced by immunoSEQ multiplex PCR, yet TCRdb's version contains in-frame clones alone and is incomplete. The table lists 350,000 to 450,000 clones, over 75% of them singletons. Input material: PBMCs or T cells enriched from blood (not recorded which). These receptors were taken from a man younger than 40 who had recovered from COVID-19.

This clone was recorded once. The chain carries TRBV28 and TRBJ1-2; D unresolved. The CDR3 contains 14 residues. Germline V CDR1 and CDR2: MDHEN, SYDVKM. Trimming shortened V by 3 bases and J by 7 bases, and 15 bases separated the two germline ends. CDR3: CASSFPTGIIGYTF. CDR3 sequence (DNA): TGTGCCAGCAGTTTCCCGACGGGGATTATTGGCTACACCTTC.

This chain joins TRBV7-2 and TRBJ2-7; 8 bases fit TRBD2. The junction had 16 bases not matched to a gene; V was cut back by 5 bases and J by 7 bases. The CDR3 has 16 amino acids. Germline V lookup: CDR1 SGHTA, CDR2 FQGNSA. CDR3 loop: CASSPRLAPGVWEQYF. Written as DNA, the CDR3 is TGTGCCAGCAGCCCCCGACTAGCGCCGGGGGTTTGGGAGCAGTACTTC.

The chain links TRBV2 to TRBJ1-5; tentative D call: TRBD1 (6 bases). The CDR3 covers 13 residues. V was trimmed by 1 base and J by 7 bases, leaving 8 bases between them. CDR1 and CDR2 from the germline V gene are SNHLY and FYNNEI. CDR3 in DNA: TGTGCCAGCAGTGAAGGGGGGCCCCAGCCCCAGCATTTT. This encodes CASSEGGPQPQHF.

The V and J genes are TRBV7-9 and TRBJ1-4, with 8 nucleotides matching TRBD1. V was clipped by 5 bases and J by 10 bases; unmatched bases: 9. CDR3 size: 14 residues. Germline CDR1 reads SEHNR; CDR2 reads FQNEAQ (reference sequence). The CDR3 is CASSDLGQGGKLFF. CDR3 nucleotide sequence: TGTGCCAGCAGCGATTTAGGACAGGGAGGAAAACTGTTTTTT.

The V and J genes are TRBV29-1 and TRBJ1-2; TRBD1 is a possible D gene (6 bases). Per the germline V gene, CDR1 is SQVTM and CDR2 is ANQGSEA. This CDR3 comprises 14 residues. The V gene lost 1 base and the J gene lost 7 bases, with 16 bases spanning the gap. The CDR3 DNA reads TGCAGCGTTGAAGGGGGGGGCAGCGCGGGTGGCTACACCTTC. Translation gives CSVEGGGSAGGYTF.

V is TRBV27 and J is TRBJ2-1; tentative D call: TRBD2 (5 bases). V lost 4 bases to trimming and J lost 4 bases, with 17 bases between them. The CDR3 sequence is 16 residues long. Germline lookup yields CDR1 MNHEY and CDR2 SMNVEV (reference sequence). CDR3 residues: CASSSKRDYTYNEQFF. CDR3 DNA: TGTGCCAGCAGTTCCAAGCGCGACTATACATACAATGAGCAGTTCTTC.

The chain has TRBV5-4 and TRBJ1-2, with 12 bases identical to TRBD1. The CDR3 runs 16 residues. CDR1 is SGHNT, CDR2 YYREEE, per germline (reference sequence). Trimming cost V 4 bases and J 8 bases; bases outside gene matches: 12. The CDR3 DNA sequence: TGTGCCAGCAGCCAGGGCCAGGGACAGGGGGCGCAGGGCTACACCTTC. Translation: CASSQGQGQGAQGYTF.

The sample holds a few counts of this clone. The chain couples TRBV5-8 to TRBJ2-2; tentatively, D is TRBD1 (6 bases). Trimming stripped 3 bases from V and 0 bases from J, with 15 bases between. The CDR3 covers 17 residues. Germline values: CDR1 SGHTS, CDR2 YDEGEE. The CDR3, as DNA: TGTGCCAGCAGCTACCCGGGACAATCCTCGAACACCGGGGAGCTGTTTTTT. It is translated as CASSYPGQSSNTGELFF.

The chain couples TRBV2 to TRBJ2-7; 11 positions agree with TRBD1. Germline-derived CDR1 and CDR2 are SNHLY and FYNNEI. Unmatched junction bases numbered 0, after V lost 4 bases and J lost 4 bases. This CDR3 is 13 amino acids long. CDR3 nucleotides: TGTGCCAGCAGTGGGGACAGGGGGTACGAGCAGTACTTC. Translation gives CASSGDRGYEQYF.

The gene calls are TRBV2 and TRBJ2-7; 10 nucleotides line up with TRBD2. The CDR3 contains 15 residues. Germline V lookup: CDR1 SNHLY, CDR2 FYNNEI. Trimming at V came to 7 bases and at J to 6 bases, leaving 12 bases not matched to a gene. CDR3 residues: CASIFSPGLATEQYF. The CDR3 bases are TGTGCCAGCATTTTTTCTCCGGGACTAGCGACCGAGCAGTACTTC.

CDR3 sequence reads: CASIGSGWGELFF. The CDR3 nucleotides read TGTGCCAGCATCGGCAGCGGATGGGGGGAGCTGTTTTTT. V gene TRBV12-3 or TRBV12-4 combines with J gene TRBJ2-2, with a tentative D call TRBD2 (5 bases). This CDR3 is 13 amino acids long. The V gene lost 7 bases and the J gene lost 8 bases, with 14 bases spanning the gap.

V usage is TRBV19 and J usage is TRBJ2-1; perhaps TRBD1 as D (5 bases). Germline CDR1 LNHDA, CDR2 SQIVND (reference sequence). The CDR3 is made up of 16 amino acids. V lost 4 bases and J lost 1, with 14 bases in between. The CDR3 region has the DNA TGTGCCAGTAGTACAGGGCAGGTTAGATCCTACAATGAGCAGTTCTTC. It specifies CASSTGQVRSYNEQFF.

The gene calls are TRBV28 and TRBJ2-1; 14 bases are shared with TRBD2. CDR1 is MDHEN and CDR2 is SYDVKM in the germline V gene. The V segment lost 8 bases and the J segment 2 bases; nucleotides outside the gene matches: 2. The CDR3 covers 15 residues. The CDR3 reads CASRLAGGAYNEQFF. CDR3 coding DNA: TGTGCCAGCCGACTAGCGGGAGGGGCCTACAATGAGCAGTTCTTC.

V usage is TRBV5-4 and J usage is TRBJ2-7; TRBD1 matches at 10 bases. Germline V gives CDR1 SGHNT, CDR2 YYREEE (reference sequence). The CDR3 length is 14 residues. Unmatched junction bases numbered 3, after V lost 3 bases and J lost 3 bases. CDR3 sequence reads: CASSSRDRGYEQYF. CDR3 DNA sequence: TGTGCCAGCAGCTCCCGGGACAGGGGCTACGAGCAGTACTTC. Based on the CDR3 plus reference TRBV5-4 and TRBJ2-7, the full variable domain is ETGVTQSPTHLIKTRGQQVTLRCSSQSGHNTVSWYQQALGQGPQFIFQYYREEENGRGNFPPRFSGLQFPNYSSELNVNALELDDSALYLCASSSRDRGYEQYFGPGTRLTVT.

This rearrangement joins TRBV28 to TRBJ2-5; D gene uncertain. V lost 3 bases to trimming and J lost 5 bases, with 13 bases between them. CDR3 length: 14 residues. From germline, CDR1 is MDHEN and CDR2 SYDVKM. The CDR3 region has the DNA TGTGCCAGCAGTTTGGCAGGCCGTAGTGAGACCCAGTACTTC. This codes for CASSLAGRSETQYF.

The chain recombines TRBV5-1 with TRBJ1-4, with D possibly TRBD1 on 6 matching bases. The V gene lost 0 bases and the J gene lost 8 bases, with 14 bases spanning the gap. This CDR3 contains 15 residues. Looked up from germline, CDR1 is SGHRS and CDR2 is YFSETQ. The CDR3 region has the DNA TGCGCCAGCAGCTTGGGGACAGTTGGCGGGGAAAAACTGTTTTTT. Its protein is CASSLGTVGGEKLFF.

V is TRBV30 and J is TRBJ2-7, with TRBD2 as a possible D gene (5 bases). In germline, CDR1 is GTSNPN, CDR2 SVGIG (reference sequence). The V and J ends lost 0 bases and 2 bases respectively, with 14 bases between them. The length of the CDR3 is 15 residues. Written as DNA, the CDR3 is TGTGCCTGGAGTGTAGGTAGAGGGTTAGCCTACGAGCAGTACTTC. It encodes CAWSVGRGLAYEQYF.

The chain employs TRBV19 and TRBJ2-7; D remains unclear. The germline V gene encodes CDR1 LNHDA and CDR2 SQIVND (reference sequence). V was clipped by 5 bases and J by 2 bases, with 13 bases between them. This CDR3 has 14 amino acids. In nucleotides, the CDR3 is TGTGCCAGTAGTGTCTACAGCCACCCCTACGAGCAGTACTTC. Amino acid sequence: CASSVYSHPYEQYF.

This clone appeared a few times. The chain links TRBV3-1 (or the pseudogene TRBV3-2) to TRBJ2-7, with 7 bases lining up with TRBD1. The CDR3 sequence is 13 residues long. After removal of 4 bases from V and 5 bases from J, the junction contained 5 bases not matched to a gene. Germline loops: CDR1 LGHDT, CDR2 YNNKEL (reference sequence). The CDR3: CASSRQGGDEQYF. As DNA, the CDR3 is TGTGCCAGCAGCCGACAGGGCGGCGACGAGCAGTACTTC.

The chain is built from TRBV28 and TRBJ2-7; no clear D gene. This CDR3 is built from 15 residues. Trimming took off 7 bases at V and 0 bases at J, with 16 bases between the two ends. From germline, CDR1 is MDHEN and CDR2 SYDVKM. CDR3: CASTPSDRSSYEQYF. CDR3 nucleotides: TGTGCCAGCACCCCTTCAGACCGGAGCTCCTACGAGCAGTACTTC. The full variable domain, its missing parts supplied by reference TRBV28 and TRBJ2-7, is DVKVTQSSRYLVKRTGEKVFLECVQDMDHENMFWYRQDPGLGLRLIYFSYDVKMKEKGDIPEGYSVSREKKERFSLILESASTNQTSMYLCASTPSDRSSYEQYFGPGTRLTVT.

V and J are TRBV28 and TRBJ1-1, with TRBD1 matching 8 bases. The CDR3 runs 14 residues. The ends lost 2 bases at V and 11 bases at J; junction bases unmatched: 10. Germline V gene sequence: CDR1 MDHEN, CDR2 SYDVKM. The CDR3 sequence is CASSLPTGQEWAFF. CDR3 nucleotides: TGTGCCAGCAGTTTACCGACGGGACAGGAATGGGCTTTCTTT.

The V and J genes are TRBV5-1 and TRBJ2-1, with 10 bases fitting TRBD2. J lost 6 bases, V lost 4 bases, and 10 bases had no gene match. This CDR3 has 16 residues. Germline V gene lookup returns CDR1 SGHRS and CDR2 YFSETQ. The CDR3 DNA reads as TGCGCCAGCAGCACGGTAGGGGCTAGCGGGAGCAATGAGCAGTTCTTC. This sequence encodes CASSTVGASGSNEQFF.

The chain uses TRBV28 and TRBJ1-2; no definite D call. CDR3 size: 15 residues. Trimming pared 2 bases from V and 4 bases from J, leaving 14 bases between. In germline, CDR1 is MDHEN, CDR2 SYDVKM. CDR3 bases: TGTGCCAGCAGTTTAGAGGCTCTCGGGTTCTATGGCTACACCTTC. This codes for CASSLEALGFYGYTF.

The chain is built from TRBV10-1 and TRBJ2-7; 8 bases fit TRBD1. CDR1 WNHNN and CDR2 SYGVQD come from the germline V gene (reference sequence). This CDR3 contains 14 residues. V lost 3 bases, J lost 6 bases, and 7 bases stayed unmatched. CDR3 sequence: CASSDWTGWGEQYF. Written as DNA, the CDR3 is TGCGCCAGCAGTGATTGGACAGGGTGGGGCGAGCAGTACTTC.

The chain recombines TRBV14 with TRBJ1-2; D perhaps matches TRBD1 (5 bases). Trimming removed 4 bases from V and 1 base from J, with 16 bases in between. Germline values: CDR1 SGHDN, CDR2 FVKESK. The CDR3 consists of 16 residues. CDR3 sequence (DNA): TGTGCCAGCAGCCGGATAGTGACAGTGAATAACTATGGCTACACCTTC. Translating gives CASSRIVTVNNYGYTF.

The chain has TRBV9 and TRBJ1-2; weak D call: TRBD1 (5 bases). Germline assignment: CDR1 SGDLS and CDR2 YYNGEE. The V and J ends lost 0 bases and 2 bases respectively, with 11 bases between them. This CDR3 comprises 15 residues. CDR3 nucleotides: TGTGCCAGCAGCGTAGAGGCAGGGTGGAACTATGGCTACACCTTC. Its translation: CASSVEAGWNYGYTF.

CDR3 in DNA: TGTGCCAGCTCACCAGCGGGAGGGGGTACGAATAGCAATCAGCCCCAGCATTTT. Its protein is CASSPAGGGTNSNQPQHF. The chain carries TRBV18 and TRBJ1-5; maybe TRBD1 (6 bases). This CDR3 has 18 residues. V lost 2 bases to trimming and J lost 0 bases, with 17 bases between them. Germline loops: CDR1 KGHSH, CDR2 LQKENI.

This chain's CDR3 is CASSQVGAHQPQHF. The CDR3 DNA follows: TGCGCCAGCAGCCAAGTGGGAGCACATCAGCCCCAGCATTTT. V gene TRBV4-1 combines with J gene TRBJ1-5; D call uncertain. The V gene lost 1 base and the J gene lost 5 bases, with 9 bases spanning the gap. This CDR3 has 14 amino acids. Looked up from germline, CDR1 is MGHRA and CDR2 is YSYEKL.

The chain couples TRBV18 to TRBJ1-4, with no clear D. Per germline, CDR1 KGHSH and CDR2 LQKENI. This CDR3 region has 14 residues. Trimming took off 1 base at V and 4 bases at J, with 7 bases between the two ends. CDR3 coding DNA: TGTGCCAGCTCACCACTTGCGGGTAATGAAAAACTGTTTTTT. Protein sequence: CASSPLAGNEKLFF.

This clone came up once. The CDR3, as DNA: TGTGCCAGCAGCTCAAACCGGGACACCTATAGCAATCAGCCCCAGCATTTT. Protein product: CASSSNRDTYSNQPQHF. This chain connects TRBV7-9 to TRBJ1-5; D is perhaps TRBD1 (6 bases). Germline values: CDR1 SEHNR, CDR2 FQNEAQ (reference sequence). The CDR3 loop spans 17 amino acids. The V and J ends lost 4 bases and 0 bases respectively, with 16 bases between them.

This chain joins TRBV9 and TRBJ1-3; possible D gene TRBD1, 5 bases. This CDR3 spans 16 amino acids. The V and J ends lost 4 bases and 0 bases respectively, with 14 bases between them. The germline V gene has CDR1 SGDLS and CDR2 YYNGEE. Here the CDR3 reads CASSLSGAYSGNTIYF. The CDR3 DNA is TGTGCCAGCAGCTTAAGTGGGGCCTACTCTGGAAACACCATATATTTT.

The chain has TRBV12-5 and TRBJ1-2; D gene unclear. CDR3 length: 10 residues. Germline V CDR1 and CDR2: LGHNT, FRNRAP. V was cut by 5 bases and J by 7 bases, with 5 bases left in between. The DNA for the CDR3 is TGTGCTAGTGGTCGGTCTGGCTACACCTTC. Its protein product is CASGRSGYTF.